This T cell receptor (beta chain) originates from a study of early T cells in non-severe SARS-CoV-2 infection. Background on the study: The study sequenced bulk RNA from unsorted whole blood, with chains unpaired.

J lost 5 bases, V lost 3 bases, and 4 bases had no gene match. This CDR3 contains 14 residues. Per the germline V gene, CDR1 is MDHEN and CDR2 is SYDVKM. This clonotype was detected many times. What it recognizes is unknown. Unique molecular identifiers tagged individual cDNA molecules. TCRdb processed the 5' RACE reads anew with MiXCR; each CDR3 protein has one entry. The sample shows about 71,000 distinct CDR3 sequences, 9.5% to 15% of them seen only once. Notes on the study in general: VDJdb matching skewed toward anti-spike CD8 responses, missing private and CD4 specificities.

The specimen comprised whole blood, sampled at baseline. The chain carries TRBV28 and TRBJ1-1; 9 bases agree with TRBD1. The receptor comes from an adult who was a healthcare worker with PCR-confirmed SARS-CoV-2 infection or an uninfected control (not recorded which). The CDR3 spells CASSLGQGRTEAFF. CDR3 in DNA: TGTGCCAGCAGTTTGGGACAGGGAAGGACTGAAGCTTTCTTT. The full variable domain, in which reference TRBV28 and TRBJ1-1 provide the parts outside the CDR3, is DVKVTQSSRYLVKRTGEKVFLECVQDMDHENMFWYRQDPGLGLRLIYFSYDVKMKEKGDIPEGYSVSREKKERFSLILESASTNQTSMYLCASSLGQGRTEAFFGQGTRLTVV.